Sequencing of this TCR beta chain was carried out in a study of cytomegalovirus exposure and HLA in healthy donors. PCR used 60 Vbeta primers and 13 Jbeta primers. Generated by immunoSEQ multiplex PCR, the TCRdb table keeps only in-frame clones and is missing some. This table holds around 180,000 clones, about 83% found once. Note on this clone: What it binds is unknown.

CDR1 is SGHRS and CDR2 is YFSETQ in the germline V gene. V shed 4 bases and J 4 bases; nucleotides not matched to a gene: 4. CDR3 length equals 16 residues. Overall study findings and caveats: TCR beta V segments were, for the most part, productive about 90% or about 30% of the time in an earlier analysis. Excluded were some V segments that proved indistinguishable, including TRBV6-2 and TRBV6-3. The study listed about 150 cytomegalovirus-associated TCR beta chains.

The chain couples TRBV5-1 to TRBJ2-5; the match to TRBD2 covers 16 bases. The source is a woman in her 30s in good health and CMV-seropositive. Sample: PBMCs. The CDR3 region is CASSLGLAGGAETQYF. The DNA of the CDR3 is TGCGCCAGCAGCCTGGGACTAGCGGGGGGGGCAGAGACCCAGTACTTC.